This TCR beta chain was recorded in a study of T-cell reconstitution after alpha-beta-depleted transplantation in children. CDR1 is SGHTA and CDR2 is FQGNSA in the germline V gene. Trimming stripped 1 base from V and 3 bases from J, with 7 bases between. The CDR3 has 14 residues. Preparing the TCRbeta library involved the use of unique molecular identifiers. TCRdb re-called the PCR reads with MiXCR, one entry per CDR3 protein. Of approximately 240,000 distinct CDR3 sequences in the sample, roughly a tenth were seen once. The clonotype was recovered from a human donor who donated a stem cell graft to a child with acute lymphoblastic leukemia. The rearrangement uses TRBV7-2 and TRBJ1-5; no reliable D call. Source: PBMCs from the stem cell graft donor, taken from the stem cell graft. The CDR3, as DNA: TGTGCCAGCAGCTTAGACGGCCCCAATCAGCCCCAGCATTTT. Its translation: CASSLDGPNQPQHF.